This T cell receptor (beta chain) was documented in a study of vaccination and CD4 T cells after COVID-19. Across the study: Post-COVID draws followed diagnosis by a median around 95 days (range 35 to 161). The stimulating agents, overlapping spike peptides, came from SARS-CoV-2, HCoV-NL63, HCoV-OC43 and HCoV-229E.

Trimming took off 2 bases at V and 4 bases at J, with 9 bases between the two ends. Germline CDR1 is LNHDA and CDR2 is SQIVND (reference sequence). The CDR3 is 14 residues long. The treatment was: approximately nine-day PBMC culture with coronavirus spike peptide pools or control peptides (ViraFEST assay). Of note for this clonotype: What it binds is unknown.

Oncomine TCR Beta short-read sequencing was applied to DNA from cultured CD4+ T cells. TCRdb ran MiXCR on the PCR reads and lists one entry per CDR3 protein. The table records 20,000 to 30,000 distinct CDR3 sequences, around 45% of them present only once. The specimen was CD4+ T cells from blood, cultured in vitro. The genes are TRBV19 and TRBJ1-5, with D unresolved. This TCR was sampled from a human donor who had recovered from COVID-19. CDR3 region: CASSIKPGNQPQHF. The CDR3 DNA reads TGTGCCAGTAGTATAAAACCGGGGAATCAGCCCCAGCATTTT. The full variable domain, rest sourced from reference TRBV19 and TRBJ1-5, is DGGITQSPKYLFRKEGQNVTLSCEQNLNHDAMYWYRQDPGQGLRLIYYSQIVNDFQKGDIAEGYSVSREKKESFPLTVTSAQKNPTAFYLCASSIKPGNQPQHFGDGTRLSIL.